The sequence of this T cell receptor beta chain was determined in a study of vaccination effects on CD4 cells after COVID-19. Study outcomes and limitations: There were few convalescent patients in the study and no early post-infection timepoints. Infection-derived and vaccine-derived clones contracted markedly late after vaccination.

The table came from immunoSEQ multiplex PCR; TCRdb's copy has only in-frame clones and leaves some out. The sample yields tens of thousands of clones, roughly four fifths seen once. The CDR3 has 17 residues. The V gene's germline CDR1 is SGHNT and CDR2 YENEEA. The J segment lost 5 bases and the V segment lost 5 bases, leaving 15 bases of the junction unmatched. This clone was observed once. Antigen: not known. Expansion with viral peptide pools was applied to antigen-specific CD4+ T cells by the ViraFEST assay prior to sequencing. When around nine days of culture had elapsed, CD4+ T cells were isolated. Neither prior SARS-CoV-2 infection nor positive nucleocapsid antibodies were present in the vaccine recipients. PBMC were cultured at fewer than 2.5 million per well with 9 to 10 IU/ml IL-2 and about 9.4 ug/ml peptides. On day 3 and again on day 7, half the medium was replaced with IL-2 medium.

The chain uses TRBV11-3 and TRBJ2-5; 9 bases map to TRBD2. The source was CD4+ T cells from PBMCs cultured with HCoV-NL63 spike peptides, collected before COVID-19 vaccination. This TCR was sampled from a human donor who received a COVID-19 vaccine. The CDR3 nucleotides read TGTGCCAGCAGCCCAGGACTAGCGAGGGGGGGTAGCGAGACCCAGTACTTC. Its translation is CASSPGLARGGSETQYF.